The entry that follows covers one T cell receptor beta chain sequence. The data belong to a study of cytomegalovirus exposure and HLA in healthy donors. The primer mix had 60 Vbeta and 13 Jbeta primers. Assay used: immunoSEQ multiplex PCR; TCRdb lists only in-frame clones, some missing. The sample has some 190,000 clones, around 87% seen once. The CDR3 length is 13 residues. From germline, CDR1 is SGHVS and CDR2 FQNEAQ. The V gene lost 2 bases and the J gene lost 6 bases, with 11 bases spanning the gap. This chain joins TRBV7-8 and TRBJ2-7; possible D gene TRBD1, 5 bases. This clonotype was sampled from a boy aged 2 to 10 in good health and CMV-seronegative. The material sequenced was PBMCs. This CDR3 reads CASSLIAGSEQYF. CDR3 nucleotide sequence: TGTGCCAGCAGCTTAATCGCAGGGTCCGAGCAGTACTTC.